This TCR beta chain originates from a study of T-cell memory formation after mild COVID-19. Study at large: Largely, TCR clusters stayed within a single donor.

The table lists this clonotype with a few counts. Its antigen is unknown. One entry per CDR3 protein results from TCRdb running MiXCR on the 5' RACE reads. The table records roughly 580,000 distinct CDR3 sequences, 18% of them present only once. Study-wide points: Later expanders leaned CD4+, whereas day 15 to 85 contracting clones were balanced CD4/CD8. Mostly located in CM and EM were contracting CD4+ clones, with contracting CD8+ clones located in EMRA.

Trimming shortened V by 4 bases and J by 4 bases, and 11 bases separated the two germline ends. Germline assignment: CDR1 SGHTA and CDR2 FQGNSA. The CDR3 sequence is 13 residues long. The source material was PBMCs or a T cell subset sorted from them (not recorded which). This sequence joins TRBV7-2 and TRBJ2-7; D ambiguous. The TCR originated in an adult woman who had mild COVID-19 (a few samples of this study predate the infection). Cell type and time point are not known. CDR3 DNA: TGTGCCAGCAGCTCACAAAACCGTTACGAGCAGTACTTC. Its translation: CASSSQNRYEQYF.